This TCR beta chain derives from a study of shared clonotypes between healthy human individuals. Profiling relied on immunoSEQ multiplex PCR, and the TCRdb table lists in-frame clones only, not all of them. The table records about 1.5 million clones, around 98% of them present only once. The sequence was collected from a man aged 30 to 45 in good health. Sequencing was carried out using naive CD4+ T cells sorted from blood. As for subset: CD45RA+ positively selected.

In DNA form, the CDR3 reads TGTGCCAGCAGCTTTCCCCGGGGACAGGGATCCGGGGAGCTGTTTTTT. This sequence encodes CASSFPRGQGSGELFF. The rearrangement links TRBV7-9 to TRBJ2-2; the match to TRBD1 covers 9 bases. V trimming: 3 bases; J trimming: 6 bases; junction bases outside the gene matches: 8. From germline, CDR1 is SEHNR and CDR2 FQNEAQ (reference sequence). CDR3 size: 16 residues. Using reference TRBV7-9 and TRBJ2-2 for the parts outside the CDR3, the full variable domain is DTGVSQNPRHKITKRGQNVTFRCDPISEHNRLYWYRQTLGQGPEFLTYFQNEAQLEKSRLLSDRFSAERPKGSFSTLEIQRTEQGDSAMYLCASSFPRGQGSGELFFGEGSRLTVL.